This T cell receptor beta chain appears in the sequencing data of a study of metastatic and nonmetastatic thyroid tumors. Study as a whole: The comparison covered peripheral blood and tumor or nodule tissue in malignant and benign thyroid patients.

The V end was cut by 2 bases, the J end by 0 bases, with 6 bases between. The germline V gene encodes CDR1 MNHEY and CDR2 SVGAGI. This CDR3 comprises 14 residues. Patients had received no treatment of any kind before thyroid surgery. Using MiXCR, TCRdb reanalyzed the PCR reads. The repertoire consists of fewer than 20,000 clones, with roughly 14% occurring once and the leading ten covering roughly 17%. V and J are TRBV6-5 and TRBJ2-3; D gene ambiguous. The source is a female donor with papillary thyroid cancer or a benign thyroid nodule (not recorded which). Some clones in this sample may be carry-over from other donors' samples. The source material was blood. CDR3 protein: CASSYPWSTDTQYF. DNA for the CDR3: TGTGCCAGCAGTTACCCTTGGAGCACAGATACGCAGTATTTT.